The T cell receptor beta chain under discussion was sequenced for a study of spatial heterogeneity in lung cancer. TCRdb called the 5' RACE reads again in MiXCR, with one record for every CDR3 protein. This table has under 150,000 distinct CDR3 sequences, 12% appearing once. Looked up from germline, CDR1 is SGHTA and CDR2 is FQGNSA. With 8 bases clipped from V and 0 bases from J, the junction kept 4 bases outside the gene matches. The CDR3 is 13 residues long. Noted time point: blood at routine non-recurrence follow-up after resection. Unsorted whole RNA from tumor, nontumor lung or frozen PBMC underwent sequencing.

The rearrangement joins TRBV7-2 to TRBJ2-7, with 7 positions matching TRBD1. The source of this sequence is a male donor with early-stage non-small cell lung cancer. The sample in question was PBMCs, obtained at follow-up. CDR3 coding DNA: TGTGCCAGCTGCCGGGACAGCTCCTACGAGCAGTACTTC. Its protein product is CASCRDSSYEQYF.